This entry concerns a single T cell receptor beta chain. Its antigen is unidentified. These data originate in a study of shared clonotypes between healthy human individuals. The CDR3 is 15 amino acids. Trimming took 4 bases from V and 0 from J; bases not matched to a gene: 5. The V gene's germline CDR1 is MDHEN and CDR2 SYDVKM. Each subset's genomic DNA was shared equally among a number of immunoSEQ plates. Each PCR replicate from the sorted subsets contained 150 to 250 ng DNA, which is roughly 33,000 T cell genomes. Libraries were prepared by immunoSEQ multiplex PCR; TCRdb keeps only in-frame clonotypes and omits some of them. Of 600,000 to 750,000 clones in the sample, roughly 70% are singletons; the top ten hold approximately 1.8%. General observations from the study: Blood was the sole source, and tissue repertoires probably differ.

The sequence was obtained from a woman in her 30s in good health. Sequenced sample: memory CD4+ T cells sorted from blood. Subset given: CD45RA-negative fraction. V gene TRBV28 combines with J gene TRBJ2-7; TRBD2 agrees at 8 bases. The CDR3 reads CASSSQSGSSYEQYF. CDR3 nucleotide sequence: TGTGCCAGCAGTTCCCAAAGCGGGAGCTCCTACGAGCAGTACTTC.